This T cell receptor beta chain was sequenced for a study of blood T cell repertoires in COVID-19. Study-wide background: PBMCs, B-cell-depleted T cells, or T cells provided the cDNA or gDNA that made up the material.

Sequencing used immunoSEQ multiplex PCR; TCRdb keeps in-frame clones, though not all of them. The table lists about 100,000 clones, about 89% of them singletons. Germline trimming cut 4 bases from V and 3 bases from J; bases unmatched to any gene: 3. CDR1 and CDR2 from the germline V gene are SGHRS and YFSETQ. The CDR3 covers 13 residues. The rearrangement joins TRBV5-1 to TRBJ2-7; 8 bases fit TRBD1. Sequenced: peripheral blood. The TCR originated in a man in his fifties with acute or convalescent COVID-19. CDR3 sequence reads: CASSHGQGYEQYF. The CDR3 DNA reads as TGCGCCAGCAGCCATGGACAGGGCTACGAGCAGTACTTC. The full variable domain, its missing parts supplied by reference TRBV5-1 and TRBJ2-7, is KAGVTQTPRYLIKTRGQQVTLSCSPISGHRSVSWYQQTPGQGLQFLFEYFSETQRNKGNFPGRFSGRQFSNSRSEMNVSTLELGDSALYLCASSHGQGYEQYFGPGTRLTVT.